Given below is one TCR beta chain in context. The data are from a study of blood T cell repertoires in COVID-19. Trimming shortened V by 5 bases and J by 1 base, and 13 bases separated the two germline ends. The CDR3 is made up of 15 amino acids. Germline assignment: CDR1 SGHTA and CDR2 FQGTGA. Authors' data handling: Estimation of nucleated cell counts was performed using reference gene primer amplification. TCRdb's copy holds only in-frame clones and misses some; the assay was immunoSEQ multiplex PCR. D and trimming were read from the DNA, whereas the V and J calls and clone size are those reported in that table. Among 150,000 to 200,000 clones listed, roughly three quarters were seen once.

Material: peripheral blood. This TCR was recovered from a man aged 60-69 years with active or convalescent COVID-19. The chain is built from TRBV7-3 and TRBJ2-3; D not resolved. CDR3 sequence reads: CASSPIVGGTDTQYF. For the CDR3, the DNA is TGTGCCAGCAGCCCCATAGTCGGTGGCACAGATACGCAGTATTTT.